A few counts support the clone carrying this TCR beta chain. This specimen belongs to a study of identical twins. CDR1 and CDR2 from the germline V gene are SNHLY and FYNNEI. The CDR3 is 14 amino acids. With V trimmed by 2 bases and J by 8 bases, 5 bases remained unmatched. One entry per CDR3 protein, called by TCRdb with MiXCR from the 5' RACE reads. The sample has 690,000 or so distinct CDR3 sequences; approximately 9% are singletons. This sample also belongs to another study, concerning yellow fever vaccine responses in identical twins.

The receptor was derived from a woman between 18 and 29 years old in good health. The source material was PBMCs. This chain connects TRBV2 to TRBJ2-1, with 8 nucleotides matching TRBD2. The chain's CDR3 is CASSETGGGDEQFF. CDR3 DNA: TGTGCCAGCAGTGAAACGGGAGGGGGGGATGAGCAGTTCTTC.